Sequencing of this TCR beta chain was carried out in a study of blood T cell repertoires in COVID-19. Study as a whole: The origin of the acute and convalescent COVID-19 samples was the United States, Italy and Spain. The analysed material was cDNA or gDNA that came from T cells, B-cell-depleted T cells, or PBMCs.

Patients in Seattle were enrolled during active infection, then followed longitudinally. Per the study methods: Counts of nucleated cells, estimated from reference gene primer amplification, were obtained. Method: immunoSEQ multiplex PCR; TCRdb's copy keeps in-frame clones and lacks some. V and J calls and clone size come straight from that table; D and trimming were deduced from the DNA. The profile covers tens of thousands of clones, with 87% appearing a single time and roughly 6.5% taken by the ten largest. This clonotype was sampled from a woman aged 55-69 years with COVID-19, enrolled during active disease. Sequencing was performed on peripheral blood.

The CDR3 spells CASGLGLSTGAYEQYF. As DNA, the CDR3 is TGTGCTAGTGGTTTGGGATTGTCGACAGGGGCCTACGAGCAGTACTTC. The chain links TRBV12-5 to TRBJ2-7, with 8 bases that match TRBD1. The V segment lost 1 base and the J segment 2 bases; nucleotides outside the gene matches: 7. This CDR3 contains 16 residues. CDR1 and CDR2 (germline): LGHNT, FRNRAP.